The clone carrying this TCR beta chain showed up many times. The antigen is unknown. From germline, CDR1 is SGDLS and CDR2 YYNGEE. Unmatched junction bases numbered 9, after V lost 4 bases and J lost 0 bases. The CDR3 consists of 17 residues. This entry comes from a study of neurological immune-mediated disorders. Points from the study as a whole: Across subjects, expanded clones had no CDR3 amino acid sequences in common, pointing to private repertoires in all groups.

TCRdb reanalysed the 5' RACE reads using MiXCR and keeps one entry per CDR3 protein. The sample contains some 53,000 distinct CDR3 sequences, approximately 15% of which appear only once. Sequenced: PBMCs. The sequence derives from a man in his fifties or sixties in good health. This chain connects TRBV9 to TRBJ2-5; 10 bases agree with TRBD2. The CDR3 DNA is TGTGCCAGCAGCCAGGAGGCTAGCGGGAGAAACCAAGAGACCCAGTACTTC. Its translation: CASSQEASGRNQETQYF.